This paragraph reports one T cell receptor (beta chain). Original handling: Nucleated cell number was recorded as an estimate derived from reference gene primer amplification. Sequenced by immunoSEQ multiplex PCR; TCRdb stores in-frame clones only, minus some. Clonal size and the V and J genes are those of that table, whereas D and trimming came from the DNA. Here the sample spans roughly 130,000 clones, approximately 83% being singletons. The length of the CDR3 is 14 residues. The V gene's germline CDR1 is KGHSH and CDR2 LQKENI. V gave up 6 bases and J gave up 3 bases; unmatched junction bases: 3. This entry is derived from a study of blood T cell repertoires in COVID-19. Across the study: The study drew acute and convalescent COVID-19 samples from the United States, Italy and Spain. Sample material is recorded as cDNA or gDNA derived from T cells, B-cell-depleted T cells, or PBMCs.

The rearrangement joins TRBV18 to TRBJ2-5; 11 positions agree with TRBD2. Specimen: peripheral blood. This receptor was identified in a woman aged 65 to 85 with acute or convalescent COVID-19. In nucleotides, the CDR3 is TGTGCCAGCTCGCAGACTAGCGGGAAAGAGACCCAGTACTTC. Translation: CASSQTSGKETQYF.